The sequence of this T cell receptor beta chain was determined in a study of shared clonotypes between healthy human individuals. General study results and limits: Between four donors, naive CD4 clonotypes were shared at a level of around 5.2%. Clonotypes not shared had lower generation probabilities than those common to all four donors.

Terminally differentiated effector memory CD45RA+ cells were excluded by CCR7 positive selection of CD45RO-negative cells. The CDR3 is made up of 12 amino acids. Trimming took off 4 bases at V and 5 bases at J, with 6 bases between the two ends. CDR1 and CDR2 from the germline V gene are SEHNR and FQNEAQ (reference sequence). The run depth of the assay was deep. In the authors' workflow: Filtering differed, since immunoSEQ gave only junction sequences and no quality scores. Profiled with immunoSEQ multiplex PCR; TCRdb holds only in-frame clones, not every one. V and J calls and clone size follow that table, whereas D and trimming were derived from the DNA. In the table there are about 600,000 clones, just under 97% of which are singletons. A remark on this clone: Its antigen is currently unknown.

The chain uses TRBV7-9 and TRBJ1-5; D unclear. Sequences were obtained from naive CD8+ T cells sorted from blood. The clonotype comes from a woman aged 30 to 39 in good health. The CDR3 bases are TGTGCCAGCAGCTGGGCCGATCAGCCCCAGCATTTT. It is translated as CASSWADQPQHF. The full variable domain, with the rest looked up from reference TRBV7-9 and TRBJ1-5, is DTGVSQNPRHKITKRGQNVTFRCDPISEHNRLYWYRQTLGQGPEFLTYFQNEAQLEKSRLLSDRFSAERPKGSFSTLEIQRTEQGDSAMYLCASSWADQPQHFGDGTRLSIL.